This TCR beta chain was found in a study of cytomegalovirus exposure and HLA in healthy donors (dated by TCRdb to the late 2010s). General notes on the study: An earlier analysis of 550 to 700 of the donors reported roughly 300 Gb of sequence data and roughly 110 million unique TCR beta sequences from around 200 million T cells. A later genetic analysis used genome-wide SNP genotypes for about 65% of the roughly 700 donors, treating that subset as a discovery cohort. Class I and class II HLA loci were covered by the typing at four-digit resolution. Using immunosequencing, the study profiled T cell repertoires from 550 to 750 subjects and related those repertoires to cytomegalovirus serostatus. Along with the roughly 700-subject first cohort, a separate validation cohort of around 120 different subjects was used. The study aimed to test whether signatures of past pathogen exposure could be identified by cataloging public T cell receptors. Rather than using new phenotypic data, the later analysis identified candidate immune exposures from TCR beta sequences and from how often those sequences occurred across donors. Approximately 300 gigabases of sequencing data and roughly 81 million unique TCR sequences made up an early release that covered about 640 HLA-typed donors. High-throughput TCR immunosequencing, statistical association of individual TCRs with disease status, and machine learning were combined to predict cytomegalovirus infection status. The genetic ancestry cluster associated with self-reported Caucasian donors included 80% to 90% of the roughly 400 genotyped donors. In an earlier analysis of 587 of the donors, high-throughput TCR beta sequencing was used to judge whether each TCR beta V gene segment behaved as functional or pseudogenic. A later analysis re-analyzed previously published TCR beta repertoires from roughly 600 donors and added high-resolution HLA genotyping to study TCR occurrence patterns. On average, roughly 200,000 unique TCR beta nucleotide sequences were sequenced per donor among more than 350 genotyped donors of the cohort, with 15% to 20% of those sequences being non-productive. Because of strong linkage in the cohort, roughly five DR-DQ haplotypes were treated as single units for association and clustering. Typing coverage varied by locus: roughly 629-630 donors for A, B, C, DRB1 and DQB1; approximately 500 for DQA1; approximately 610 for DPA1; more than 450 for DPB1. Alongside the repertoire data, information on donor age, sex, ethnicity and CMV serostatus was compiled. Every repertoire in the discovery cohort had been generated on one and the same sequencing platform. Findings and caveats that apply to the study as a whole: Linkage disequilibrium might explain the correlated functional status among segregating V segments, but an unknown experimental factor could not be ruled out. A total of roughly 160 TCR beta chains were listed by the study as associated with cytomegalovirus. In a later analysis, HLA-associated TCR beta chains were found to be more clonally expanded and to have lower generation probabilities than equally common non-associated chains. According to a later analysis, parvovirus B19, influenza, CMV and Epstein-Barr virus appeared linked to several top co-occurrence clusters. A cluster of highly shared sequence variants was judged likely to be a technical artifact of the sequencing pipeline. This cohort had only TCR beta chains sequenced, and the lack of alpha or paired-chain data limited which features could be detected. The presence/absence analyses assumed that sequencing depth was roughly uniform across donors, and that assumption may not be true. Because counts were too low, more than 15 rarely observed V segments, including chromosome 9 orphons, were left out of the earlier analysis of 587 of the donors. A later analysis found that TCR association rates varied across HLA loci, with DRB1 alleles showing the most associated TCRs and HLA-C alleles the fewest. The classifier was reported to diagnose cytomegalovirus status with high specificity and sensitivity in both the original and validation cohorts. According to the authors, the approach could potentially be generalized to other disease states and immunological phenotypes. Because HLA typing was unavailable for some donors at each locus, only the typed subset was used in association tests. In a later genetic analysis, a missense DCLRE1C variant was associated with V-gene and J-gene trimming of TCR beta chains, and the association was replicated in an independent cohort. A later genetic analysis reported fewer N-insertions in productive TCRs among donors in an Asian-associated ancestry cluster than the approximately 670-donor mean. Some IMGT-functional V segments, including TRBV6-2 and TRBV6-3, could not be distinguished by the 87-base-pair reads and were therefore excluded. While some public TCRs were present in many individuals, most TCR sequences turned up only very rarely across donors. A few of the identified cytomegalovirus-associated TCR beta chains were confirmed in vitro to be specific for cytomegalovirus antigens. In a later analysis, around 17,000 TCR beta sequences were associated with specific HLA alleles at a false discovery rate of 0.05. When HLA alleles, especially DR and DQ, strongly co-occurred, attributing TCR associations to individual alleles was difficult. In an earlier analysis of some 640 of the donors, most TCR beta V segments were observed in productive rearrangements about 90% or about 30% of the time, broadly matching IMGT annotations. A later analysis found that most CMV-associated TCR beta chains appeared HLA-restricted, with HLA associations seemingly driven largely by CMV exposure. A further reported finding was that TCR beta sequences accurately predicted the HLA-A and HLA-B alleles for most subjects in the first cohort. The only immune exposure information available for the cohort was CMV serostatus.

The CDR3, from cysteine to phenylalanine, totals 13 residues. Here the CDR3 DNA is all that survives: 39 bases in frame from base 1. In the germline V gene (reference sequence), CDR1 corresponds to LNHDA and CDR2 to SQIVND. V and J lose 8 bases and 3 bases, and a span of 12 bases separates them. In total, about 650 healthy bone marrow donors made up the cohort. Cohort members were all nominally healthy when sampled, although unrecorded immune exposures were likely present. The donor was CMV seronegative and was included in the group of hundreds of seronegative cohort members. Every donor gave a peripheral blood sample, and the peripheral blood mononuclear cells from that sample were used for TCR beta sequencing. The Qiagen DNeasy Blood Extraction Kit was used to extract genomic DNA from the blood cell samples. Receptor amplification or capture employed the immunoSEQ multiplex PCR assay. For the multiplex PCR, a mixture combining 60 forward primers for TCR Vbeta segments and 13 reverse primers for TCR Jbeta segments was used. Amplification of the CDR3 region of rearranged TCR beta genes was performed with a multiplex PCR assay on genomic DNA. The Illumina HiSeq System was used to sequence the amplified TCR beta libraries as 87-base-pair reads. The authors processed their data as follows. Across the 500 to 700 repertoires, a later analysis counted roughly 77 million unique TCR beta chains, some 11 million of which were shared by at least two donors. Raw reads were error-corrected and collapsed into unique sequences by a nearest-neighbor algorithm in which closely related sequences were merged to remove PCR and sequencing errors. To assign V, D and J gene segments, CDR3 sequences were aligned to IMGT reference sequences. Each retained sequence needed at least a six-nucleotide match to both a V gene segment and a J gene segment. A rearrangement was called productive if the CDR3 had no stop codons and remained in frame with V and J, and every other rearrangement was called non-productive. CDR3 was defined by IMGT convention, running from the second conserved V-encoded cysteine to the conserved J-encoded phenylalanine. Sequences without an unambiguous match to a single V gene segment were excluded from the earlier analysis of 500 to 700 of the donors. In an earlier analysis of 587 of the donors, a V segment was called functional when productive rearrangements were above 56.7%, and segregating when the standard deviation between donors exceeded 5%. A statistical classification framework was built to diagnose cytomegalovirus status from the catalog of TCR beta chain sequences. In a later analysis, TCR nucleotide sequences were compared against IMGT/GENE-DB human TR gene sequences so that V and J genes could be assigned. The TCRdist pipeline was used in a later analysis to assign CDR3 sequences and most-parsimonious VDJ recombination scenarios. A later analysis defined each TCR beta chain by its CDR3 amino acid sequence plus V-gene family, and excluded reads lacking a unique V-gene family. A later analysis removed 550 to 700 highly shared, low-generation-probability nucleotide sequences to deal with suspected cross-contamination and a sequencing artifact. A later analysis calculated a clonal expansion index for each public chain from normalized within-repertoire ranks of inferred template counts. Generation probabilities in a later analysis came from a VDJ recombination model fitted to out-of-frame rearrangements, and those results were checked against IGoR. In a later analysis, TCR-TCR, TCR-HLA and TCR-CMV co-occurrence was scored with hypergeometric tests, and a repertoire-size bias correction was applied to TCR pairs. False discovery rates were estimated in a later analysis by permuting HLA or CMV assignments 20 times. A later analysis grouped co-occurring TCRs with DBSCAN, adding TCRdist sequence similarity when clustering within HLA-allele-positive subsets. Co-occurrence clustering excluded repertoires with fewer than 30,000 or more than 120,000 public chains, plus five with anomalous nucleotide sharing. Held by TCRdb, this immuneACCESS table contains in-frame sequences only and omits some clones. Under half of the omission traces to an unresolved V gene where checked; the cause of the rest is unknown. The V and J calls and clone size were taken over from that table, and D and trimming were inferred from the DNA. For this sample the table gives around 130,000 clones, of which around 81% were detected only once. The ten most abundant clones make up over 1.5% of the sample.

Of note for this clone: Its cognate antigen has yet to be identified. The input lacks base qualities; no much larger clone sits a single base away.

The V and J genes are TRBV19 and TRBJ2-3; TRBD2 is possibly the D segment (5 matching bases). This sequence originates from a woman aged 50 to 60 in good health and CMV-seronegative. Sequenced: PBMCs. The CDR3 in this case is CASEGTLTDTQYF. At the DNA level, the sequence is TGTGCCAGTGAGGGCACCTTGACAGATACGCAGTATTTT.